This T cell receptor beta chain is drawn from a study of spatial heterogeneity in lung cancer. Looking at the study overall: PBMC collected at follow-up were sequenced when available, a median of around 2 years after resection.

Many counts were recorded for this clonotype. Between the trimmed V and J ends, which lost 2 bases and 4 bases, there was a span of 5 bases. CDR1 is LGHNA and CDR2 is YNFKEQ in the germline V gene. The CDR3 is 13 residues long. Carried by each TCR cDNA molecule was a unique molecular identifier. One entry per CDR3 protein, called by TCRdb with MiXCR from the 5' RACE reads. The profile shows tens of thousands of distinct CDR3 sequences, 8.5% to 10% of them singletons. The time point is: blood at routine non-recurrence follow-up after resection. This clonotype was obtained from a male donor with early-stage non-small cell lung cancer. The chain joins TRBV4-2 to TRBJ2-2; the D is unclear. The sequences come from PBMCs, collected at follow-up. In DNA form, the CDR3 reads TGTGCCAGCAGCCAAAGGGTCACCGGGGAGCTGTTTTTT. It yields the protein CASSQRVTGELFF.